A single sample gave rise to the 25 T cell receptor beta chains below, sequenced in a study of T cell repertoires in cytomegalovirus infection. No cognate antigen is known for these TCRs. Each CDR3 protein gets one entry after TCRdb re-called the reads with MiXCR. The table lists about 770,000 distinct CDR3 sequences, about 27% of them singletons. The material was cultured CD8+ T cells from PBMCs, obtained from culture after CMV antigen stimulation. The receptors originated from a human donor in good health (CMV status not recorded). Some clones in this sample may be carry-over from other donors' samples.

This clonotype was seen at least ten times. This rearrangement joins TRBV7-6 to TRBJ2-5; TRBD2 matches at 8 bases. V was pared by 7 bases and J by 5 bases, with 12 bases of the junction left unmatched. The CDR3 contains 15 residues. Germline V gene lookup returns CDR1 SGHVS and CDR2 FNYEAQ. CDR3 residues: CASTKTGGLTETQYF. The CDR3 nucleotides are TGTGCCAGCACGAAGACGGGGGGGCTTACGGAGACCCAGTACTTC.

By sample fraction, this clonotype is large. The rearrangement links TRBV7-2 to TRBJ2-1; 9 bases are shared with TRBD2. V lost 3 bases and J lost 6; bases outside the gene matches: 6. CDR1 is SGHTA, CDR2 FQGNSA, per germline. This CDR3 spans 15 amino acids. CDR3 in amino acids: CASSFSGTSSNEQFF. The CDR3 DNA follows: TGTGCCAGCAGCTTTTCCGGGACTAGCTCCAATGAGCAGTTCTTC.

This clonotype was seen a few times. The chain joins TRBV5-1 to TRBJ2-3; the D gene could be TRBD1 or TRBD2 (5 bases each). Trimming shortened V by 4 bases and J by 0 bases, and 12 bases separated the two germline ends. The CDR3 is 15 amino acids. The germline gives CDR1 SGHRS, CDR2 YFSETQ. This chain's CDR3 is CASSRGRFSTDTQYF. The CDR3 coding sequence is TGCGCCAGCAGCAGGGGACGGTTCAGCACAGATACGCAGTATTTT.

This clonotype was seen more than once but under ten times. V is TRBV25-1 and J is TRBJ1-1; the D is unclear. Trimming shortened V by 6 bases and J by 4 bases, and 9 bases separated the two germline ends. Germline V gene sequence: CDR1 MGHDK, CDR2 SYGVNS. CDR3 length: 12 amino acids. CDR3 nucleotide sequence: TGTGCCAGCAGGGCCTCGGGCACTGAAGCTTTCTTT. Residues: CASRASGTEAFF.

Only a few counts were recorded for this clonotype. This chain joins TRBV6-5 and TRBJ2-2; weak D call: TRBD2 (6 bases). The CDR3 is made up of 14 amino acids. The V and J ends lost 8 bases and 1 base respectively, with 11 bases between them. The germline V gene has CDR1 MNHEY and CDR2 SVGAGI. CDR3 DNA sequence: TGTGCCAGCGGAGGGGTGGGGAACACCGGGGAGCTGTTTTTT. Translating gives CASGGVGNTGELFF.

A few counts support this clonotype. The chain links TRBV19 to TRBJ2-1; unclear D gene. In germline, CDR1 is LNHDA, CDR2 SQIVND (reference sequence). With 7 bases removed from V and 7 bases from J, the gap between germline ends came to 11 bases. CDR3 length: 12 residues. The CDR3 protein is CASTRGANEQFF. CDR3 bases: TGTGCCAGTACTCGAGGAGCGAATGAGCAGTTCTTC.

CDR3 amino acids: CASSIRWQMYQETQYF. CDR3 DNA sequence: TGTGCCAGTAGTATACGGTGGCAAATGTACCAAGAGACCCAGTACTTC. The chain carries TRBV19 and TRBJ2-5; D is ambiguous. Trimming stripped 2 bases from V and 0 bases from J, with 13 bases between. Germline V CDR1 and CDR2: LNHDA, SQIVND (reference sequence). The CDR3 is 16 amino acids. The full variable domain, its missing parts supplied by reference TRBV19 and TRBJ2-5, is DGGITQSPKYLFRKEGQNVTLSCEQNLNHDAMYWYRQDPGQGLRLIYYSQIVNDFQKGDIAEGYSVSREKKESFPLTVTSAQKNPTAFYLCASSIRWQMYQETQYFGPGTRLLVL.

This chain links TRBV7-8 with TRBJ1-5; D not resolved. In germline, CDR1 is SGHVS, CDR2 FQNEAQ. V was cut by 5 bases and J by 2 bases, with 13 bases left in between. There are 15 residues in the CDR3. The CDR3 DNA sequence: TGTGCCAGCAGCCTCTTAGATGGGGGCAATCAGCCCCAGCATTTT. It specifies CASSLLDGGNQPQHF.

This chain joins TRBV20-1 and TRBJ2-1; D might be TRBD1 (6 bases). With 3 bases removed from V and 9 bases from J, the gap between germline ends came to 24 bases. CDR1 is DFQATT and CDR2 is SNEGSKA in the germline V gene (reference sequence). The CDR3 is 16 residues long. CDR3 amino acids: CSAREQGWGSLGEQFF. The CDR3 DNA sequence: TGCAGTGCTAGGGAACAGGGCTGGGGATCTTTGGGTGAGCAGTTCTTC.

This clonotype was found a few times. V usage is TRBV20-1 and J usage is TRBJ2-1, with D perhaps assigned TRBD1 or TRBD2 (6 bases each). Germline lookup yields CDR1 DFQATT and CDR2 SNEGSKA (reference sequence). V gave up 2 bases and J gave up 8 bases, with 22 bases separating them. CDR3 length equals 16 residues. CDR3 loop: CSARPSQRGPMDEQFF. The DNA for the CDR3 is TGCAGTGCTAGACCCTCACAACGGGGGCCTATGGATGAGCAGTTCTTC.

This clonotype was counted between two and nine times. The chain combines TRBV4-1 with TRBJ2-1; 7 positions agree with TRBD2. The CDR3 runs 16 residues. Trimming took 4 bases from V and 4 from J; bases not matched to a gene: 10. CDR1 and CDR2 (germline): MGHRA, YSYEKL. This chain's CDR3 is CASSPRGGGEYNEQFF. The CDR3 DNA is TGCGCCAGCAGCCCCCGAGGCGGGGGAGAGTACAATGAGCAGTTCTTC.

The V call is TRBV19, the J call TRBJ2-1, with a tentative D call TRBD2 (5 bases). Germline V gives CDR1 LNHDA, CDR2 SQIVND (reference sequence). V was pared by 4 bases and J by 3 bases, with 16 bases between. The CDR3 has 16 amino acids. The CDR3 DNA is TGTGCCAGTAGTAACCTAAGGACTCAAGACTACAATGAGCAGTTCTTC. Translation: CASSNLRTQDYNEQFF.

There are a few counts of this clonotype. The J gene is TRBJ2-3, the V gene TRBV28; 11 bases are shared with TRBD2. V dropped 6 bases and J dropped 2; count of bases not matched to a gene: 13. The CDR3 sequence is 18 residues long. The V gene's germline CDR1 is MDHEN and CDR2 SYDVKM. This chain's CDR3 is CASSPGTSGLSYTDTQYF. The DNA of the CDR3 is TGTGCCAGCAGCCCTGGGACTAGCGGTTTGTCTTACACAGATACGCAGTATTTT.

This clonotype was recorded many times. The genes are TRBV4-1 and TRBJ2-1, with a tentative D call TRBD2 (5 bases). V dropped 0 bases and J dropped 1 base, with 7 bases sitting between them. The germline CDR1 and CDR2 sequences are MGHRA and YSYEKL. The CDR3 is 15 amino acids. The CDR3 sequence: CASSQDPGSYNEQFF. The CDR3 nucleotides read TGCGCCAGCAGCCAAGATCCGGGGTCCTACAATGAGCAGTTCTTC.

CDR3 nucleotides: TGTGCCAGCAGCCCGGGACATTACGGCACTGAAGCTTTCTTT. Translating it yields CASSPGHYGTEAFF. V usage is TRBV6-2 or TRBV6-3 and J usage is TRBJ1-1, with a weak D call TRBD1 (6 bases). CDR1 is MNHEY and CDR2 is SVGEGT in the germline V gene. The CDR3 contains 14 residues. The V and J ends lost 6 bases and 4 bases respectively, with 15 bases between them.

This clonotype was seen only a few times. The DNA for the CDR3 is TGTGCCAGCAACGAGGGGGGGATGACTTCACCCCTCCACTTT. This sequence encodes CASNEGGMTSPLHF. The chain carries TRBV7-9 and TRBJ1-6, with D perhaps TRBD1 (6 bases). The CDR3 is 14 amino acids. V was trimmed by 7 bases and J by 9 bases, leaving 16 bases between them. The germline gives CDR1 SEHNR, CDR2 FQNEAQ (reference sequence).

DNA of the CDR3: TGTGCCAGCAGCTTGCAGGGGGCCTCCTACGAGCAGTACGTC. Translation: CASSLQGASYEQYV. The chain links TRBV11-2 to TRBJ2-7; 8 bases match TRBD1. The CDR3 loop spans 14 amino acids. V shed 3 bases, J shed 0 bases, and the junction held 1 base outside the gene matches. Germline CDR1 reads SGHAT; CDR2 reads FQNNGV.

The gene calls are TRBV4-3 and TRBJ1-1; D gene uncertain. V lost 0 bases and J 1 base, leaving 6 bases between the germline ends. CDR1 and CDR2 from the germline V gene are LGHNA and YSLEER. The CDR3 sequence is 14 residues long. Here the CDR3 reads CASSQEPGNTEAFF. CDR3 bases: TGCGCCAGCAGCCAAGAGCCCGGGAACACTGAAGCTTTCTTT.

The rearrangement joins TRBV4-1 to TRBJ2-3; TRBD2 might be the D (6 bases). The germline V and J ends were trimmed by 0 bases and 1 base, with 8 bases remaining between them. Per the germline V gene, CDR1 is MGHRA and CDR2 is YSYEKL. The CDR3 spans 15 residues. In DNA form, the CDR3 reads TGCGCCAGCAGCCAAGAGCCTAGCGGCACAGATACGCAGTATTTT. It yields the protein CASSQEPSGTDTQYF.

There are a few counts of this clonotype. V gene TRBV7-8 combines with J gene TRBJ1-2; 7 bases agree with TRBD1. The CDR3 contains 14 residues. Trimming cost V 5 bases and J 7 bases; bases outside gene matches: 10. The V gene's germline CDR1 is SGHVS and CDR2 FQNEAQ. This CDR3 is CASSRGGGGSGYTF. DNA of the CDR3: TGTGCCAGCAGCAGAGGGGGCGGGGGTTCTGGCTACACCTTC.

In this sample, this clonotype turned up many times. The chain recombines TRBV5-1 with TRBJ2-3; 8 positions match TRBD2. CDR1 is SGHRS, CDR2 YFSETQ, per germline. V lost 1 base and J lost 3; bases outside the gene matches: 7. This CDR3 region has 16 residues. CDR3 region: CASSLTSGVMTDTQYF. As DNA, the CDR3 is TGCGCCAGCAGCTTGACTAGCGGTGTGATGACAGATACGCAGTATTTT.

This chain links TRBV27 with TRBJ2-1; maybe TRBD2 (5 bases). The V end was cut by 5 bases, the J end by 14 bases, with 13 bases between. Germline loops: CDR1 MNHEY, CDR2 SMNVEV (reference sequence). This CDR3 contains 11 residues. CDR3 in DNA: TGTGCCAGCAGTGGGCCTACTAGGAAGTTCTTC. This encodes CASSGPTRKFF.

In regard to this clonotype: Sequence at one end of the junction differs from germline and may be a read error. CDR3 in DNA: TGTGCCAGCAGCCCGACTAGCGGGGGATACACTGAGCAGTTCTTC. Amino acid sequence: CASSPTSGGYTEQFF. V usage is TRBV27 and J usage is TRBJ2-1; the match to TRBD2 covers 12 bases. The CDR3 loop spans 15 amino acids. CDR1 MNHEY and CDR2 SMNVEV come from the germline V gene (reference sequence).

A few counts support this clonotype. V is TRBV27 and J is TRBJ2-7; 10 positions agree with TRBD1. This CDR3 has 15 residues. The germline V gene encodes CDR1 MNHEY and CDR2 SMNVEV (reference sequence). Trimming at V came to 2 bases and at J to 4 bases, leaving 5 bases not matched to a gene. The CDR3 DNA follows: TGTGCCAGCAGTTTAATCGGGACAGGGGTTTACGAGCAGTACGTC. As protein: CASSLIGTGVYEQYV.

This chain links TRBV10-3 with TRBJ1-2, with D unclear. In germline, CDR1 is ENHRY, CDR2 SYGVKD. V lost 10 bases, J lost 5 bases, and 14 bases lay in between. This CDR3 spans 12 amino acids. CDR3 sequence (DNA): TGTGCCACCCACGTCGGGGAGTATGGCTACACCTTC. It is translated as CATHVGEYGYTF.